This entry lists 21 T cell receptor beta chains sequenced from one sample in a study of T cell repertoires in cytomegalovirus infection. For these receptors, no antigen is known. MiXCR, applied by TCRdb to the reads, yields one record per CDR3 protein. This table has about 920,000 distinct CDR3 sequences, approximately 31% appearing once. The starting material was cultured CD8+ T cells from PBMCs, obtained from culture after CMV antigen stimulation. The receptors derive from a human donor in good health (CMV status not recorded). Some clones in this sample may be carry-over from other donors' samples.

This clonotype came up a few times. The chain combines TRBV5-5 with TRBJ2-3; D is undetermined. The CDR3 is made up of 14 amino acids. Trimming cost V 0 bases and J 2 bases, with 7 bases left between them. In germline, CDR1 is SGHKS, CDR2 YYEKEE (reference sequence). Written as DNA, the CDR3 is TGTGCCAGCAGCTTGGAGGCCCCCACAGATACGCAGTATTTT. Protein: CASSLEAPTDTQYF.

The chain has TRBV7-9 and TRBJ1-6, with 10 bases aligning to TRBD1. CDR3 length equals 15 residues. Germline loops: CDR1 SEHNR, CDR2 FQNEAQ (reference sequence). Germline trimming cut 5 bases from V and 11 bases from J; bases unmatched to any gene: 9. The CDR3 DNA reads as TGTGCCAGCAGCCAACCCGGGACAGGGGATACACCCCTCCACTTT. Protein product: CASSQPGTGDTPLHF.

The V gene is TRBV27, the J gene TRBJ1-5, with a possible D match to TRBD1 (5 bases). Germline V gene data show CDR1 as MNHEY and CDR2 as SMNVEV (reference sequence). Trimming shortened V by 5 bases and J by 7 bases, and 18 bases separated the two germline ends. The length of the CDR3 is 15 residues. As DNA, the CDR3 is TGTGCCAGCAGTCCTAGGGGAAAGGGATCACAGCCCCAGCATTTT. Its protein is CASSPRGKGSQPQHF.

The chain uses TRBV20-1 and TRBJ2-1; 9 bases align to TRBD2. The V and J ends lost 1 base and 3 bases, in that order; junction bases with no gene match: 10. The germline V gene encodes CDR1 DFQATT and CDR2 SNEGSKA (reference sequence). The CDR3 loop spans 17 amino acids. The CDR3 DNA is TGCAGTGCTAGAGGGCGCCAGGAGCGGGGGGTCTACAATGAGCAGTTCTTC. This codes for CSARGRQERGVYNEQFF.

This clonotype was seen only once. This chain joins TRBV6-6 and TRBJ2-4; TRBD1 matches at 9 bases. There are 19 residues in the CDR3. Germline trimming cut 2 bases from V and 0 bases from J; bases unmatched to any gene: 11. CDR1 is MNHNY, CDR2 SVGAGI, per germline (reference sequence). CDR3 region: CASSYLAGDRDLAKNIQYF. The DNA for the CDR3 is TGTGCCAGCAGTTACCTCGCCGGGGACAGGGACCTAGCCAAAAACATTCAGTACTTC.

This clonotype was seen only a few times. The rearrangement links TRBV24-1 to TRBJ2-1; D is unresolved. Trimming removed 9 bases at V and 4 bases at J, with 3 bases between. This CDR3 has 10 amino acids. Germline V CDR1 and CDR2: KGHDR, SFDVKD. The CDR3 reads CATQYNEQFF. The CDR3 DNA reads as TGTGCCACCCAATACAATGAGCAGTTCTTC.

CDR3 DNA: TGCGCCAGCAGTAATAATCTAGCGGGGAGCCAAGAGACCCAGTACTTC. Translated: CASSNNLAGSQETQYF. This rearrangement joins TRBV10-2 to TRBJ2-5, with 9 bases matching TRBD2. CDR3 length: 16 residues. Trimming removed 5 bases from V and 1 base from J; junction bases left unmatched: 8. Germline CDR1 and CDR2: WSHSY and SAAADI.

This clonotype was counted only a few times. The V gene is TRBV5-8, the J gene TRBJ1-5, with D unclear. V gave up 1 base and J gave up 2 bases, with 13 bases separating them. The CDR3 is 16 amino acids. CDR1 and CDR2 (germline): SGHTS, YDEGEE. In nucleotides, the CDR3 is TGTGCCAGCAGCTTGTTAGCGGCGATGGGCAATCAGCCCCAGCATTTT. Translated: CASSLLAAMGNQPQHF.

This clonotype was counted a few times. This rearrangement joins TRBV10-3 to TRBJ2-3; 7 nucleotides agree with TRBD1. The CDR3 spans 15 residues. Germline V gene lookup returns CDR1 ENHRY and CDR2 SYGVKD. Germline trimming cut 3 bases from V and 2 bases from J; bases unmatched to any gene: 5. This CDR3 is CAISDYRGYTDTQYF. CDR3 nucleotide sequence: TGTGCCATCAGTGATTACAGGGGTTACACAGATACGCAGTATTTT.

V and J are TRBV6-6 and TRBJ2-7, with D uncertain. The ends were cut back, 2 bases at V and 2 bases at J, with 10 bases in the middle. Germline CDR1 is MNHNY and CDR2 is SVGAGI (reference sequence). This CDR3 has 14 residues. The CDR3 sequence is CASSYNSYTYEQYF. The CDR3 region has the DNA TGTGCCAGCAGTTACAATTCCTATACCTACGAGCAGTACTTC.

This clonotype showed up just a few times. The chain links TRBV7-6 to TRBJ2-5; tentatively, D is TRBD1 or TRBD2 (6 bases each). The CDR3 covers 14 residues. V was cut by 5 bases and J by 5 bases, with 15 bases left in between. CDR1 is SGHVS, CDR2 FNYEAQ, per germline. The CDR3 reads CASSPVWGAETQYF. In DNA form, the CDR3 reads TGTGCCAGCAGCCCCGTTTGGGGGGCGGAGACCCAGTACTTC.

The chain carries TRBV7-2 and TRBJ2-7; TRBD1 agrees at 10 bases. The V gene end was trimmed by 4 bases and the J gene end by 4 bases; junction bases not matched to a gene: 7. The germline CDR1 and CDR2 sequences are SGHTA and FQGNSA. CDR3 length: 15 residues. The CDR3 DNA reads as TGTGCCAGCAGCTCGACAGGGGGCGCCACATACGAGCAGTACGTC. It is translated as CASSSTGGATYEQYV.

Regarding this clonotype: This sequence may be a read error, since a much larger clone differs from it by one base. The chain uses TRBV7-2 and TRBJ1-5; TRBD1 might be the D (5 bases). The CDR3 covers 17 residues. Between the trimmed V and J ends, which lost 4 bases and 0 bases, there was a span of 16 bases. Germline V CDR1 and CDR2: SGHTA, FQGNSA. The CDR3 DNA follows: TGTGCCAGCAGCTCTGGACATGGGTACTATAGCAATCAGCCCCAGCATTTT. It translates to CASSSGHGYYSNQPQHF.

V gene TRBV7-6 combines with J gene TRBJ2-3; D might be TRBD1 (7 bases). The CDR3 spans 16 residues. The germline V gene encodes CDR1 SGHVS and CDR2 FNYEAQ. The V and J ends lost 2 bases and 3 bases respectively, with 15 bases between them. The CDR3 loop is CASSLSRGRGTDTQYF. The CDR3 DNA follows: TGTGCCAGCAGCTTATCGCGGGGCAGGGGGACAGATACGCAGTATTTT.

V and J are TRBV2 and TRBJ1-6; the D is unclear. Trimming removed 2 bases at V and 0 bases at J, with 11 bases between. Germline assignment: CDR1 SNHLY and CDR2 FYNNEI. The CDR3 extends over 17 amino acids. The CDR3 here is CASSESPGSSYNSPLHF. CDR3 coding DNA: TGTGCCAGCAGTGAAAGCCCGGGAAGCTCCTATAATTCACCCCTCCACTTT.

This chain connects TRBV7-6 to TRBJ2-2; D uncertain. The V gene lost 1 base and the J gene lost 4 bases, with 10 bases spanning the gap. Germline CDR1 is SGHVS and CDR2 is FNYEAQ. The CDR3 contains 15 residues. CDR3 coding DNA: TGTGCCAGCAGCTTAGAATTCTGGGTCACCGGGGAGCTGTTTTTT. This sequence encodes CASSLEFWVTGELFF.

The genes are TRBV27 and TRBJ1-5; TRBD1 might be the D (5 bases). CDR3 size: 17 residues. The germline gives CDR1 MNHEY, CDR2 SMNVEV (reference sequence). The V gene lost 7 bases and the J gene lost 5 bases, with 24 bases spanning the gap. CDR3 sequence: CASTTLRGFLPDQPQHF. The CDR3 DNA reads as TGTGCCAGCACTACCCTTCGGGGGTTCTTACCCGATCAGCCCCAGCATTTT.

The chain combines TRBV11-2 with TRBJ2-5, with unresolved D. Trimming left V 4 bases short and J 7 bases short, with 13 bases between. The V gene's germline CDR1 is SGHAT and CDR2 FQNNGV. This CDR3 is built from 13 residues. Here the CDR3 DNA reads TGTGCCAGCAGCTCCGGACCTTACGGGACCCAGTACTTC. Amino acids: CASSSGPYGTQYF.

This CDR3 is CASSLAESEAFF. CDR3 sequence (DNA): TGTGCCAGCAGCTTAGCCGAGTCTGAAGCTTTCTTT. The rearrangement links TRBV5-4 to TRBJ1-1; D is ambiguous. This CDR3 is built from 12 residues. The germline V and J ends were trimmed by 2 bases and 6 bases, with 8 bases remaining between them. Germline V lookup: CDR1 SGHNT, CDR2 YYREEE (reference sequence). Combining the CDR3 with reference TRBV5-4 and TRBJ1-1 gives the whole variable domain ETGVTQSPTHLIKTRGQQVTLRCSSQSGHNTVSWYQQALGQGPQFIFQYYREEENGRGNFPPRFSGLQFPNYSSELNVNALELDDSALYLCASSLAESEAFFGQGTRLTVV.

There are a few counts of this clonotype. This chain links TRBV12-3 or TRBV12-4 with TRBJ1-2, with 7 positions matching TRBD1. Trimming cost V 6 bases and J 6 bases; bases outside gene matches: 7. The CDR3 contains 13 residues. This chain's CDR3 is CASSLTGSHGYTF. Written as DNA, the CDR3 is TGTGCCAGCAGCCTGACAGGGTCCCATGGCTACACCTTC.

There are a few counts of this clonotype. The chain joins TRBV6-5 to TRBJ1-1; the D is unclear. Trimming shortened V by 0 bases and J by 6 bases, and 8 bases separated the two germline ends. This CDR3 comprises 13 residues. Germline CDR1 reads MNHEY; CDR2 reads SVGAGI. CDR3 loop: CASSYSDIAEAFF. CDR3 nucleotide sequence: TGTGCCAGCAGTTACTCAGACATTGCTGAAGCTTTCTTT.